Each of the 6 T cell receptor beta chains below was sequenced from the same sample in a study of shared clonotypes between healthy human individuals. The assay was immunoSEQ multiplex PCR, and TCRdb's table has in-frame clones only and misses some. The table records roughly 2.5 million clones, 90% to 95% of them present only once. Input material: naive CD4+ T cells sorted from blood. Subset reported: CD45RA+ positively selected. The receptors were sampled from a man between 18 and 35 years old in good health.

J is TRBJ2-1 and V is TRBV5-8, with TRBD1 matching over 7 bases. Germline V lookup: CDR1 SGHTS, CDR2 YDEGEE. V shed 0 bases, J shed 9 bases, and the junction held 9 bases outside the gene matches. The CDR3 is 15 amino acids. This chain's CDR3 is CASSLGRGGSFEQFF. Here the CDR3 DNA reads TGTGCCAGCAGCTTGGGGAGAGGGGGCTCGTTTGAGCAGTTCTTC.

V is TRBV28 and J is TRBJ1-2; a possible D gene is TRBD1 (5 bases). The CDR3 has 16 amino acids. CDR1 MDHEN and CDR2 SYDVKM come from the germline V gene. V lost 6 bases and J 0 bases, leaving 17 bases between the germline ends. CDR3 coding DNA: TGTGCCAGCAGAGAATCGGGACCGCTAGCTAACTATGGCTACACCTTC. It specifies CASRESGPLANYGYTF.

The J gene is TRBJ2-7, the V gene TRBV10-3; D not resolved. Trimming shortened V by 8 bases and J by 6 bases, and 8 bases separated the two germline ends. The germline V gene has CDR1 ENHRY and CDR2 SYGVKD. CDR3 length: 10 amino acids. The CDR3 DNA follows: TGTGCCATCGGAAGCCCCGAGCAGTACTTC. Translated, it gives CAIGSPEQYF.

V is TRBV5-4 and J is TRBJ1-1; D might be TRBD1 (5 bases). V was cut by 5 bases and J by 6 bases, with 23 bases left in between. CDR3 size: 16 residues. CDR1 and CDR2 from the germline V gene are SGHNT and YYREEE (reference sequence). Here the CDR3 reads CASRVGRGPGDAEAFF. CDR3 nucleotides: TGTGCCAGCAGGGTAGGGAGGGGCCCGGGGGACGCTGAAGCTTTCTTT.

This chain uses TRBV28 with TRBJ2-5, with D possibly TRBD1 on 5 matching bases. The germline CDR1 and CDR2 sequences are MDHEN and SYDVKM. Trimming took off 2 bases at V and 2 bases at J, with 15 bases between the two ends. The CDR3 extends over 16 amino acids. The CDR3 bases are TGTGCCAGCAGTTTAATCACCCGACAGCTACAAGAGACCCAGTACTTC. Its translation: CASSLITRQLQETQYF.

CDR3 region: CAGQTGSGEQFF. The CDR3 DNA follows: TGTGCCGGACAGACAGGGTCCGGTGAGCAGTTCTTC. The J gene is TRBJ2-1, the V gene TRBV28; TRBD1 agrees at 7 bases. Per germline, CDR1 MDHEN and CDR2 SYDVKM. The CDR3 length is 12 residues. V shed 11 bases and J 9 bases; nucleotides not matched to a gene: 10.